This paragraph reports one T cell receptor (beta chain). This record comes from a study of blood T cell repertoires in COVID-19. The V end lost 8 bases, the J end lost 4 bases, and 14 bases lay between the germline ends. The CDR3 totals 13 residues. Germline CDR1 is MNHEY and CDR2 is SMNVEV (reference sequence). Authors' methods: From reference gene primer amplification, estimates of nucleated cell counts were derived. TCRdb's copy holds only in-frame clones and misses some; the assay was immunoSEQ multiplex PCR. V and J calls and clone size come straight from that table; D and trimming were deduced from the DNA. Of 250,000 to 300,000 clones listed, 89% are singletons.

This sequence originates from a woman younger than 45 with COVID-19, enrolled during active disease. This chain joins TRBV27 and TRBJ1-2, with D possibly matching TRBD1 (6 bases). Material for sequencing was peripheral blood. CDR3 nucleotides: TGTGCCAGCTATCAACAGGGTAGCTATGGCTACACCTTC. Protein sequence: CASYQQGSYGYTF.